The source of this T cell receptor (beta chain) is a study of T cell responses to AZD1222 COVID-19 vaccine. Only in-frame clones appear in the TCRdb table, and some are missing; sequencing was by immunoSEQ multiplex PCR. The repertoire includes roughly 72,000 clones, about 87% of them detected once, and 8% to 10% sits in the top ten. With 10 bases removed from V and 7 bases from J, the gap between germline ends came to 16 bases. This CDR3 region has 13 residues. Germline CDR1 is LNHDA and CDR2 is SQIVND (reference sequence). Source: peripheral blood, taken 28 days after the second dose of the MenACWY control vaccine. The source is an adult who received the MenACWY meningococcal vaccine as a control. The chain recombines TRBV19 with TRBJ1-4; D perhaps matches TRBD1 (5 bases). The CDR3 sequence is CATTGRVAEKLFF. The CDR3 DNA is TGTGCCACCACGGGGCGAGTGGCTGAAAAACTGTTTTTT. Full variable domain (rest looked up from reference TRBV19 and TRBJ1-4): DGGITQSPKYLFRKEGQNVTLSCEQNLNHDAMYWYRQDPGQGLRLIYYSQIVNDFQKGDIAEGYSVSREKKESFPLTVTSAQKNPTAFYLCATTGRVAEKLFFGSGTQLSVL.